Below, 29 T cell receptor beta chains from the same sample are listed, as sequenced in a study of response to subunit inactivated influenza vaccine (dated by TCRdb to 2017 to 2018). Libraries came from RT-PCR. The instrument was an Illumina HiSeq 2500. TCRdb cleaned the public reads at Q25 with fastp, built clones with MiXCR and kept in-frame beta chains. Identical CDR3 proteins give one entry, which carries the most common genes and DNA. In all, the sample holds about 620,000 distinct CDR3 sequences, and 10% to 15% of those were seen once. Jointly, the top ten make up 10% of the sample. The sample consisted of PBMCs from blood, taken on the day of vaccination. The receptor set was obtained from a man aged 45-65 years who received an inactivated influenza vaccine. Donor details come from another sample of the same person, matched by shared clones.

In this sample, this clonotype turned up a few times. The rearrangement joins TRBV30 to TRBJ2-4, with TRBD1 identical over 7 bases. Per the germline V gene, CDR1 is GTSNPN and CDR2 is SVGIG (reference sequence). The CDR3 runs 14 residues. After removal of 5 bases from V and 6 bases from J, the junction contained 10 bases not matched to a gene. The CDR3 nucleotides read TGTGCCTGGGGTGCAGGGGGTGGGATAAACATTCAGTACTTC. Its protein is CAWGAGGGINIQYF.

The rearrangement joins TRBV13 to TRBJ2-1, with 10 positions matching TRBD2. Trimming at V came to 6 bases and at J to 8 bases, leaving 4 bases not matched to a gene. The CDR3 totals 13 residues. The germline V gene encodes CDR1 PRHDT and CDR2 FYEKMQ (reference sequence). This chain's CDR3 is CASRDLAGDEQFF. CDR3 sequence (DNA): TGTGCCAGCAGGGACCTAGCGGGGGATGAGCAGTTCTTC.

In its sample, this clonotype was seen a few times. V and J are TRBV11-2 and TRBJ2-7, with D maybe TRBD1 (6 bases). Germline CDR1 is SGHAT and CDR2 is FQNNGV. The CDR3 spans 14 residues. Trimming pared 4 bases from V and 3 bases from J, leaving 13 bases between. CDR3 nucleotides: TGTGCCAGCAGCTATTCTAAGGGGGTCTACGAGCAGTACTTC. This translates into CASSYSKGVYEQYF. Variable domain in full (rest from reference TRBV11-2 and TRBJ2-7): EAGVAQSPRYKIIEKRQSVAFWCNPISGHATLYWYQQILGQGPKLLIQFQNNGVVDDSQLPKDRFSAERLKGVDSTLKIQPAKLEDSAVYLCASSYSKGVYEQYFGPGTRLTVT.

This clonotype was counted between two and nine times. The J gene is TRBJ2-5, the V gene TRBV29-1; tentative D call: TRBD2 (5 bases). The CDR3 has 14 residues. V was cut by 2 bases and J by 1 base, with 11 bases left in between. From germline, CDR1 is SQVTM and CDR2 ANQGSEA. Here the CDR3 DNA reads TGCAGCGTTGAAAAGGAGACTACCCAAGAGACCCAGTACTTC. Translated, it gives CSVEKETTQETQYF.

DNA for the CDR3: TGTGCCGGTAGACTAGACCAAGAGACCCAGTACTTC. Translation: CAGRLDQETQYF. The rearrangement links TRBV7-9 to TRBJ2-5; possible D gene TRBD2, 6 bases. Germline loops: CDR1 SEHNR, CDR2 FQNEAQ (reference sequence). V was shortened by 11 bases and J by 0 bases, with 10 bases between the two germline ends. This CDR3 has 12 amino acids. Together with reference TRBV7-9 and TRBJ2-5, the CDR3 gives the full variable domain: DTGVSQNPRHKITKRGQNVTFRCDPISEHNRLYWYRQTLGQGPEFLTYFQNEAQLEKSRLLSDRFSAERPKGSFSTLEIQRTEQGDSAMYLCAGRLDQETQYFGPGTRLLVL.

This clonotype was picked up a small number of times. The chain joins TRBV15 to TRBJ2-2; D ambiguous. Germline V gene data show CDR1 as LNHNV and CDR2 as YYDKDF (reference sequence). Trimming pared 1 base from V and 7 bases from J, leaving 13 bases between. The CDR3 runs 15 residues. The CDR3 spells CATSRAGLFGGELFF. The CDR3 DNA is TGTGCCACCAGCAGAGCCGGGCTTTTCGGCGGGGAGCTGTTTTTT.

This clonotype was observed a handful of times. The chain links TRBV12-3 or TRBV12-4 to TRBJ2-7, with 7 bases lining up with TRBD2. CDR3 size: 16 residues. V gave up 5 bases and J gave up 1 base; unmatched junction bases: 11. CDR3: CASSPLAAGASYEQYF. The CDR3 nucleotides read TGTGCCAGCAGTCCTCTAGCGGCGGGAGCGTCCTACGAGCAGTACTTC.

This clonotype was counted many times. The rearrangement joins TRBV5-5 to TRBJ1-4; 10 nucleotides agree with TRBD1. J gave up 7 bases and V 4 bases, and 7 bases lay outside the gene matches. The length of the CDR3 is 15 residues. Germline-derived CDR1 and CDR2 are SGHKS and YYEKEE (reference sequence). CDR3 loop: CASSLDRGRGEKLFF. The CDR3 nucleotides read TGTGCCAGCAGCCTAGACAGGGGGCGCGGTGAAAAACTGTTTTTT. Filled out from reference TRBV5-5 and TRBJ1-4, the complete variable domain reads DAGVTQSPTHLIKTRGQQVTLRCSPISGHKSVSWYQQVLGQGPQFIFQYYEKEERGRGNFPDRFSARQFPNYSSELNVNALLLGDSALYLCASSLDRGRGEKLFFGSGTQLSVL.

V gene TRBV5-1 combines with J gene TRBJ2-2; possible D gene TRBD1, 6 bases. V lost 6 bases and J 1 base, leaving 13 bases between the germline ends. This CDR3 contains 15 residues. Germline V gene sequence: CDR1 SGHRS, CDR2 YFSETQ. The CDR3 reads CASKGPGQNTGELFF. Written as DNA, the CDR3 is TGCGCCAGCAAGGGGCCGGGACAGAACACCGGGGAGCTGTTTTTT. Full variable domain (outside the CDR3, taken from reference TRBV5-1 and TRBJ2-2): KAGVTQTPRYLIKTRGQQVTLSCSPISGHRSVSWYQQTPGQGLQFLFEYFSETQRNKGNFPGRFSGRQFSNSRSEMNVSTLELGDSALYLCASKGPGQNTGELFFGEGSRLTVL.

The chain carries TRBV7-9 and TRBJ1-5, with D maybe TRBD1 (5 bases). The CDR3 runs 14 residues. Trimming stripped 5 bases from V and 0 bases from J, with 8 bases between. Germline V gene lookup returns CDR1 SEHNR and CDR2 FQNEAQ (reference sequence). DNA of the CDR3: TGTGCCAGCAGCGGGGCCTATAGCAATCAGCCCCAGCATTTT. This sequence encodes CASSGAYSNQPQHF.

The chain combines TRBV9 with TRBJ2-2, with TRBD2 identical over 8 bases. Germline CDR1 reads SGDLS; CDR2 reads YYNGEE. The CDR3 contains 17 residues. V lost 0 bases, J lost 6 bases, and 10 bases stayed unmatched. The CDR3 protein is CASSVAPHGRGAGELFF. In nucleotides, the CDR3 is TGTGCCAGCAGCGTAGCCCCCCACGGGAGGGGTGCCGGGGAGCTGTTTTTT.

The chain couples TRBV7-2 to TRBJ1-4, with D tentatively TRBD1 (6 bases). CDR3 length: 14 residues. Germline CDR1 reads SGHTA; CDR2 reads FQGNSA. Trimming removed 4 bases from V and 5 bases from J, with 11 bases in between. CDR3 residues: CASSSQGWNEKLFF. CDR3 DNA sequence: TGTGCCAGCAGCTCACAGGGTTGGAATGAAAAACTGTTTTTT.

This chain joins TRBV28 and TRBJ2-1; TRBD2 matches at 11 bases. This CDR3 has 17 amino acids. Per the germline V gene, CDR1 is MDHEN and CDR2 is SYDVKM. Trimming at V came to 2 bases and at J to 4 bases, leaving 7 bases not matched to a gene. The CDR3 region is CASSLAASGRFYNEQFF. The CDR3, as DNA: TGTGCCAGCAGTTTAGCGGCTAGCGGGAGGTTTTACAATGAGCAGTTCTTC.

V is TRBV4-3 and J is TRBJ2-7; D is unresolved. Germline V gene lookup returns CDR1 LGHNA and CDR2 YSLEER. The germline V and J ends were trimmed by 2 bases and 0 bases, with 14 bases remaining between them. The CDR3 has 16 amino acids. CDR3 region: CASSQSVFSLSYEQYF. The CDR3 coding sequence is TGCGCCAGCAGCCAATCAGTTTTTAGCCTCTCCTACGAGCAGTACTTC.

J is TRBJ1-5 and V is TRBV19; no firm D call. Germline V gives CDR1 LNHDA, CDR2 SQIVND (reference sequence). V shed 3 bases and J shed 0 bases, with 6 bases lying between them. The CDR3 sequence is 14 residues long. The CDR3 sequence: CASSIQHSNQPQHF. For the CDR3, the DNA is TGTGCCAGTAGTATTCAGCATAGCAATCAGCCCCAGCATTTT.

Only a few counts were recorded for this clonotype. The genes are TRBV3-1 and TRBJ1-1, with D tentatively TRBD1 (5 bases). This CDR3 spans 14 amino acids. V was pared by 5 bases and J by 0 bases, with 10 bases between. The germline CDR1 and CDR2 sequences are LGHDT and YNNKEL (reference sequence). The chain's CDR3 is CASSSRDVNTEAFF. The CDR3 region has the DNA TGTGCCAGCAGCTCCCGGGACGTGAACACTGAAGCTTTCTTT.

This clonotype was seen many times. The rearrangement links TRBV7-9 to TRBJ1-2; D uncertain. The CDR3 is 14 amino acids. Germline V gives CDR1 SEHNR, CDR2 FQNEAQ (reference sequence). With 7 bases removed from V and 4 bases from J, the gap between germline ends came to 16 bases. In DNA form, the CDR3 reads TGTGCCAGCACCGCGTCAGGAGACGGCTATGGCTACACCTTC. Residues: CASTASGDGYGYTF. The whole variable domain, remainder taken from reference TRBV7-9 and TRBJ1-2, is DTGVSQNPRHKITKRGQNVTFRCDPISEHNRLYWYRQTLGQGPEFLTYFQNEAQLEKSRLLSDRFSAERPKGSFSTLEIQRTEQGDSAMYLCASTASGDGYGYTFGSGTRLTVV.

This clonotype has just a few counts. This sequence joins TRBV5-6 and TRBJ1-3; tentatively, D is TRBD1 (5 bases). Germline V gene sequence: CDR1 SGHDT, CDR2 YYEEEE. The length of the CDR3 is 15 residues. Trimming removed 0 bases at V and 3 bases at J, with 10 bases between. CDR3 bases: TGTGCCAGCAGCTTGGGAGGGGATTTTGGAAACACCATATATTTT. As protein: CASSLGGDFGNTIYF.

This clonotype was detected only a few times. The rearrangement joins TRBV20-1 to TRBJ2-1, with no clear D. The CDR3 has 14 residues. Germline V CDR1 and CDR2: DFQATT, SNEGSKA (reference sequence). The ends were cut back, 3 bases at V and 0 bases at J, with 9 bases in the middle. The CDR3 DNA reads TGCAGTGCTAGCACCGCGAGCTCCTACAATGAGCAGTTCTTC. Translating it yields CSASTASSYNEQFF.

This clonotype was picked up a small number of times. V and J are TRBV4-2 and TRBJ1-1; D is unclear. The germline V and J ends were trimmed by 0 bases and 6 bases, with 8 bases remaining between them. The CDR3 loop spans 13 amino acids. Germline V gene data show CDR1 as LGHNA and CDR2 as YNFKEQ. The CDR3 DNA reads as TGTGCCAGCAGCCAAGATCACAAGTCTGAAGCTTTCTTT. Translation gives CASSQDHKSEAFF.

V and J are TRBV20-1 and TRBJ2-2; tentative D call: TRBD1 (6 bases). The CDR3 is made up of 12 amino acids. Germline V gene lookup returns CDR1 DFQATT and CDR2 SNEGSKA (reference sequence). Trimming took 5 bases from V and 5 from J, leaving 9 bases between them. The CDR3 nucleotides are TGCAGTGCTCCAGGGGTGACCGGGGAGCTGTTTTTT. It encodes CSAPGVTGELFF.

This clonotype was recorded at least ten times. The junction departs from germline at one end; a sequencing error may be responsible. The rearrangement links TRBV24-1 to TRBJ1-1, with no clear D. The CDR3 loop spans 12 amino acids. CDR1 KGHDR and CDR2 SFDVKD come from the germline V gene. For the CDR3, the DNA is TGTGCCACCAGTGATTTGAACGCTGAAGCTTTCTTT. Translation gives CATSDLNAEAFF.

V usage is TRBV28 and J usage is TRBJ2-5; 9 positions agree with TRBD2. V lost 5 bases, J lost 1 base, and 8 bases stayed unmatched. This CDR3 spans 16 amino acids. Germline V gene sequence: CDR1 MDHEN, CDR2 SYDVKM. CDR3 sequence: CASSTPTSGPQETQYF. CDR3 coding DNA: TGTGCCAGCAGTACCCCGACTAGCGGTCCCCAAGAGACCCAGTACTTC.

The chain is built from TRBV6-1 and TRBJ1-6; D unresolved. With 7 bases removed from V and 0 bases from J, the gap between germline ends came to 4 bases. This CDR3 region has 13 residues. The V gene's germline CDR1 is MNHNS and CDR2 SASEGT. The CDR3 here is CASTNSYNSPLHF. For the CDR3, the DNA is TGTGCCAGCACCAACTCCTATAATTCACCCCTCCACTTT.

In this sample, this clonotype turned up many times. A junction boundary mismatches the germline segment, possibly from a read error. V gene TRBV12-3 or TRBV12-4 combines with J gene TRBJ2-3; D is undetermined. The CDR3 loop spans 13 amino acids. The CDR3 DNA follows: TGTGCCAGCAGTTTCGGGCCAACAGACACGCAGTATTTT. As protein: CASSFGPTDTQYF.

This clonotype was recorded a few times. This rearrangement joins TRBV7-9 to TRBJ1-2; TRBD1 matches at 10 bases. Germline CDR1 and CDR2: SEHNR and FQNEAQ (reference sequence). J gave up 6 bases and V 5 bases, and 3 bases lay outside the gene matches. The CDR3 length is 13 residues. The CDR3 DNA sequence: TGTGCCAGCAGCACGACAGGGGGCAATGGCTACACCTTC. It specifies CASSTTGGNGYTF.

This clonotype has more than one count but fewer than ten. The CDR3 region is CSASPQGGSYEQYF. In DNA, the CDR3 is TGCAGTGCGTCCCCACAGGGAGGATCCTACGAGCAGTACTTC. The rearrangement uses TRBV20-1 and TRBJ2-7; either TRBD1 or TRBD2 may supply D (6 bases each). Per germline, CDR1 DFQATT and CDR2 SNEGSKA (reference sequence). CDR3 length: 14 amino acids. Trimming stripped 6 bases from V and 1 base from J, with 16 bases between.

This clonotype was seen more than once but under ten times. The rearrangement joins TRBV11-2 to TRBJ2-2; TRBD2 might be the D (6 bases). The CDR3 covers 14 residues. Germline CDR1 is SGHAT and CDR2 is FQNNGV. V lost 5 bases and J lost 13, with 20 bases in between. The CDR3 spells CASSLTDRTIGLFF. The DNA for the CDR3 is TGTGCCAGCAGCCTAACAGATCGGACTATCGGGCTGTTTTTT.

The gene calls are TRBV7-2 and TRBJ2-4; D unresolved. The V end lost 4 bases, the J end lost 3 bases, and 10 bases lay between the germline ends. The germline V gene encodes CDR1 SGHTA and CDR2 FQGNSA. The length of the CDR3 is 14 residues. The CDR3 spells CASSSGLFKNIQYF. The CDR3 DNA is TGTGCCAGCAGCTCCGGGCTCTTCAAAAACATTCAGTACTTC.